The sequence of this T cell receptor (beta chain) was determined in a study of blood T cell repertoires in COVID-19. Study details: Donors in the United States, Italy and Spain gave samples during acute or convalescent COVID-19.

Libraries were prepared by immunoSEQ multiplex PCR; TCRdb keeps only in-frame clonotypes and omits some of them. The table includes around 140,000 clones, 84% detected once. The receptor was isolated from a man in his fifties or sixties with acute or convalescent COVID-19. The sample consisted of peripheral blood.

The DNA for the CDR3 is TGTGCCAGCAGTTACAGTGCGGGACAGGGGACTGAAGCTTTCTTT. Translating it yields CASSYSAGQGTEAFF. The gene calls are TRBV6-5 and TRBJ1-1; 10 positions agree with TRBD1. The CDR3 is 15 residues long. V lost 2 bases to trimming and J lost 5 bases; unmatched junction nucleotides: 5. CDR1 is MNHEY, CDR2 SVGAGI, per germline.